A selection of T cell receptor beta chains follows, all from one sample in a study of blood T cell repertoires in COVID-19. Measured with immunoSEQ multiplex PCR; TCRdb has only the in-frame clones, and not every one. The profile shows 110,000 or so clones, less than 85% of them singletons. The sample taken for sequencing was peripheral blood. These receptors all stem from a human donor in a cohort sampled during active or convalescent COVID-19. Both conserved end residues are part of each CDR3. The D gene is left open where the match is weak. Clone size is shown for a subset of rows, as once, few, many or a class of expanded clone.

J	V	D	size	DNA	CDR3
TRBJ1-2	TRBV4-3	.	.	TGCGCCAGCAGCCAGACAGCTAACTATGGCTACACCTTC	CASSQTANYGYTF
TRBJ2-5	TRBV7-9	TRBD2	.	TGTGCCAGCAGCCTCCGATGGGGGGGCCAAGAGACCCAGTACTTC	CASSLRWGGQETQYF
TRBJ2-5	TRBV27	TRBD2	few	TGTGCCAGCAGTTCCCTAAAGACTAGCGGGATGGGGGAGACCCAGTACTTC	CASSSLKTSGMGETQYF
TRBJ1-2	TRBV4-1	.	.	TGCGCCAGCAGCACGACCTCGGGTAACGGGGAGGGCTACACCTTC	CASSTTSGNGEGYTF
TRBJ2-7	TRBV15	TRBD2	.	TGTGCCACCAGCAGAGGAGGGACTAGCGGGAGCGGTGGCAACGAGCAGTACTTC	CATSRGGTSGSGGNEQYF
TRBJ1-2	TRBV4-3	.	few	TGCGCCAGCAGCCAAGGACAGGTTGGCTACACCTTC	CASSQGQVGYTF
TRBJ1-6	TRBV7-2	.	.	TGTGCCAGCAGCCCACAGGGTCTGTATAATTCACCCCTCCACTTT	CASSPQGLYNSPLHF
TRBJ2-5	TRBV5-1	TRBD1	.	TGCGCCAGCAGCCGGGACAGGGGGCGCGGGGAGACCCAGTACTTC	CASSRDRGRGETQYF
TRBJ2-7	TRBV6-6	.	.	TGTGCCAGCAGTTACTCCAGTAGGGGCCACGAGCAGTACTTC	CASSYSSRGHEQYF
TRBJ2-7	TRBV6-2/TRBV6-3	.	.	TGTGCCAGCAGTCACACAGGGCTGATCTCCTACGAGCAGTACTTC	CASSHTGLISYEQYF
TRBJ2-1	TRBV2	.	.	TGTGCCAGCAGTGTCGGACAGGGAGGGTACAATGAGCAGTTCTTC	CASSVGQGGYNEQFF
TRBJ2-2	TRBV19	.	.	TGTGCCAGTAGCAAGACAGTTACCGGGGAGCTGTTTTTT	CASSKTVTGELFF
TRBJ2-5	TRBV4-3	TRBD2	.	TGCGCCAGCAGCCAAGATTTCAGCGGGGGGGCCCGGGAGACCCAGTACTTC	CASSQDFSGGARETQYF
TRBJ2-7	TRBV23-1	.	.	TGCGCCAGCAGTCACCGACCCTCGAGGGGGTTAAGCGGAGACTGGCCTTACGAGCAGTACTTC	CASSHRPSRGLSGDWPYEQYF
TRBJ1-6	TRBV27	.	.	TGTGCCAGCACCCTCAGAAATTCACCCCTCCACTTT	CASTLRNSPLHF
TRBJ1-2	TRBV10-3	TRBD1	.	TGTGCCATCAGTGAGAGGCAGGGGGATACGGAGGGGAACTATGGCTACACCTTC	CAISERQGDTEGNYGYTF
TRBJ2-1	TRBV25-1	TRBD2	.	TGTGCCAGCAGTGTCCGACTAGCCCACAAAAGGTACTACAATGAGCAGTTCTTC	CASSVRLAHKRYYNEQFF
TRBJ1-2	TRBV9	.	once	TGTGCCAGCAGCGTAGGGGCCGGGGGGTATGGCTACACCTTC	CASSVGAGGYGYTF
TRBJ2-5	TRBV5-5	TRBD1	once	TGTGCCAGCAGCTTCGGGACAGTGGAGACCCAGTACTTC	CASSFGTVETQYF
TRBJ1-2	TRBV7-8	.	.	TGTGCCAGCAGCTTACTCGCAGACACTCTCTATGGCTACACCTTC	CASSLLADTLYGYTF
TRBJ2-6	TRBV28	.	.	TGTGCCAGCAGTTTCCCGGGACTCCGGACTGGGGCCAACGTCCTGACTTTC	CASSFPGLRTGANVLTF
TRBJ2-1	TRBV7-3	TRBD2	once	TGTGCCAGCAGCCCGAACCTCGGACTAGCCAATGAGCAGTTCTTC	CASSPNLGLANEQFF